This is a list of T cell receptor beta chains from one sample in a study of cytomegalovirus exposure and HLA in healthy donors. TCRdb keeps only in-frame clones here, not all; method: immunoSEQ multiplex PCR. The repertoire holds around 150,000 clones, with 63% as singletons. Sequencing input: PBMCs. Receptor source: a woman aged 55-69 years in good health and CMV-seropositive. CDR3s include the opening cysteine and the closing phenylalanine or tryptophan. D genes are given only for firm matches. Some rows mark clone size as missing; the rest say once, few, many or name a class of expanded clone.

TRBJ2-7,TRBD1,.,TRBV28,TGTGCCAGCATACCCCTCCTAGGACAGGGGGCCGCCGAGCAGTACTTC,CASIPLLGQGAAEQYF
TRBJ1-1,TRBD1,.,TRBV18,TGTGCCAGCTCTCAACTCGGGACAGGGGAGGTTGAAGCTTTCTTT,CASSQLGTGEVEAFF
TRBJ2-2,TRBD1,few,TRBV28,TGTGCCACCATCTCCCGGGACAGTTACGTCCCCGGCACCGGGGAGCTGTTTTTT,CATISRDSYVPGTGELFF
TRBJ1-1,.,.,TRBV5-1,TGCGCCAGCAGCTTGGGTAAGAACACTGAAGCTTTCTTT,CASSLGKNTEAFF
TRBJ2-5,.,.,TRBV7-8,TGTGCCAGCAGCTTCTTGGGGGGAGGTGGAGAGACCCAGTACTTC,CASSFLGGGGETQYF
TRBJ1-1,TRBD1,.,TRBV7-9,TGTGCCAGCAGCTTGAACAGGGGCCAACTCCCAAGGGCTTTCTTT,CASSLNRGQLPRAFF
TRBJ2-5,.,.,TRBV9,TGTGCCAGCAGCGTAGCTGAAGGACTTGTCCAAGAGACCCAGTACTTC,CASSVAEGLVQETQYF
TRBJ2-6,TRBD1,few,TRBV9,TGTGCCAGCAGCGTAGGGACAGGGGTCGGGGCCAACGTCCTGACTTTC,CASSVGTGVGANVLTF
TRBJ2-5,TRBD2,once,TRBV7-2,TGTGCCAGCAGCTTAGACGCGGCTAGCGGCCTCCAAGAGACCCAGTACTTC,CASSLDAASGLQETQYF
TRBJ1-1,.,few,TRBV6-5,TGTGCCAGCAGTAATTCAATCCGGGGAGGGACTGAAGCTTTCTTT,CASSNSIRGGTEAFF
TRBJ2-7,TRBD2,.,TRBV5-1,TGCGCCAGCAGCCGGACTAGCGGGAGGGCCCACGAGCAGTACTTC,CASSRTSGRAHEQYF
TRBJ1-3,TRBD1,.,TRBV28,TGTGCCAGCAGTTCTTTATGGGGGACAGGTTCCTCTGGAAACACCATATATTTT,CASSSLWGTGSSGNTIYF
TRBJ2-1,.,few,TRBV28,TGTGCCAGCAACACGGAGGCTATTACCCCCGAGGGCCTATACAATGAGCAGTTCTTC,CASNTEAITPEGLYNEQFF
TRBJ2-7,TRBD1,.,TRBV2,TGTGCCAGCAGTGAAGACCTTGCCGGGGACAGGGGGTCCTACGAGCAGTACTTC,CASSEDLAGDRGSYEQYF
TRBJ2-1,.,few,TRBV5-4,TGTGCCAGCAGCCCGCCCGGACAGAACAATGAGCAGTTCTTC,CASSPPGQNNEQFF
TRBJ2-2,TRBD2,.,TRBV10-3,TGTGCCATCAGTAGACTAGCGGGAGGAATGAGCGGGGAGCTGTTTTTT,CAISRLAGGMSGELFF
TRBJ2-7,.,few,TRBV7-2,TGTGCCAGCAGCTCTCAGCGGAACTACGAGCAGTACTTC,CASSSQRNYEQYF
TRBJ1-2,.,.,TRBV5-4,TGTGCCAGCAGCTTGGCTAGTTTCAACTATGGCTACACCTTC,CASSLASFNYGYTF
TRBJ2-7,.,.,TRBV28,TGTGCCAGCAGTTCAGGGGTGGGCGAGCAGTACTTC,CASSSGVGEQYF
TRBJ2-3,TRBD2,.,TRBV4-2,TGTGCCAGCAGCCTTGATCTAGCGGGAGGGCCCGTGACAGATACGCAGTATTTT,CASSLDLAGGPVTDTQYF
TRBJ1-5,.,.,TRBV7-2,TGTGCCAGCAGCGAACAGGGCAATAGCAATCAGCCCCAGCATTTT,CASSEQGNSNQPQHF
TRBJ2-3,TRBD2,.,TRBV9,TGTGCCAGCAGCCCCCGCCCTAGCGGGGGCACAGATACGCAGTATTTT,CASSPRPSGGTDTQYF
TRBJ2-1,.,.,TRBV5-1,TGCGCCAGCAGCGAGGCGGGGTCCTACAATGAGCAGTTCTTC,CASSEAGSYNEQFF
TRBJ1-2,.,few,TRBV19,TGTGCCAGTAGTATACAGTTAGTCGGGAGTTGGGATGGCTACACCTTC,CASSIQLVGSWDGYTF
TRBJ2-1,TRBD2,once,TRBV19,TGTGCCAGTAGTATTCGGACAGGGATGATAGCGGGAGGTTACAATGAGCAGTTCTTC,CASSIRTGMIAGGYNEQFF
TRBJ1-1,.,.,TRBV18,TGTGCCAGCTCACCAGGGTGGGCGAGCACTGAAGCTTTCTTT,CASSPGWASTEAFF
TRBJ2-3,TRBD2,.,TRBV15,TGTGCCACCAGCACCGCCCCAGCGGGAGGCACAGATACGCAGTATTTT,CATSTAPAGGTDTQYF
TRBJ2-5,TRBD2,.,TRBV18,TGTGCCAGCTCACCAACTAGCGGGAGGGCCACGGAAGAGACCCAGTACTTC,CASSPTSGRATEETQYF
TRBJ2-1,TRBD2,once,TRBV27,TGTGCCAGCAGTTTACTTCTGGCGGGAGTAATCAATGAGCAGTTCTTC,CASSLLLAGVINEQFF
TRBJ2-3,TRBD2,.,TRBV18,TGTGCCAGCTCCCCAAGCGGGAGGGACACAGATACGCAGTATTTT,CASSPSGRDTDTQYF
TRBJ1-4,.,.,TRBV5-1,TGCGCCAGGAAAGACAGGTGTACTGCAACTAATGAAAAACTGTTTTTT,CARKDRCTATNEKLFF
TRBJ2-5,.,.,TRBV6-5,TGTGCCAGCAGGCCTGCGGGTCAAGAGACCCAGTACTTC,CASRPAGQETQYF
TRBJ2-3,TRBD2,few,TRBV7-3,TGTGCCAGCAGCCCCAGCGGGAGTTACGATACGCAGTATTTT,CASSPSGSYDTQYF
TRBJ1-5,TRBD1,.,TRBV19,TGTGCCACTTGGGACAGGGGGAATGGGGGCTTTCAGCCCCAGCATTTT,CATWDRGNGGFQPQHF
TRBJ2-5,TRBD1,.,TRBV27,TGTGCCAGCACCCTGACAGGGTCGAAGACCCAGTACTTC,CASTLTGSKTQYF
TRBJ1-1,.,.,TRBV7-3,TGTGCCAGCAGCTTAGTCCAGTACACTGAAGCTTTCTTT,CASSLVQYTEAFF
TRBJ1-3,TRBD1,.,TRBV2,TGTGCCAGCAGTGCGACAGGGCTCTCTGGAAACACCATATATTTT,CASSATGLSGNTIYF
TRBJ2-1,TRBD2,.,TRBV4-3,TGCGCCAGCAGCCCCCGGAGGGTAGCGGGAGTCGTCCGGTTCTTC,CASSPRRVAGVVRFF
TRBJ2-1,TRBD2,.,TRBV19,TGTGCCAGTAGTACGGGGGGAGGGATCTACAATGAGCAGTTCTTC,CASSTGGGIYNEQFF
TRBJ2-6,.,.,TRBV7-9,TGTGCCAGCAGCTTAGTTAGGAGCTCTGGGGCCAACGTCCTGACTTTC,CASSLVRSSGANVLTF